This T cell receptor (beta chain) came from a study of chemoradiotherapy in HPV16-positive cancers. TCRdb's table, derived via immunoSEQ multiplex PCR, lists solely in-frame clones and lacks some. The sample consists of 750 or so clones, roughly 91% of them appearing once. CDR3 length: 15 residues. Trimming removed 6 bases from V and 7 bases from J, with 18 bases in between. Looked up from germline, CDR1 is MGHDK and CDR2 is SYGVNS. The chain joins TRBV25-1 to TRBJ1-4; D unclear. This sample comprised tumor tissue, obtained from a patient who underwent chemoradiotherapy. This clonotype was sampled from a human donor with HPV-associated anogenital cancer. The DNA for the CDR3 is TGTGCCAGCAGCCTTCCAGGTGGGGAGAGTGAAAAACTGTTTTTT. This encodes CASSLPGGESEKLFF.